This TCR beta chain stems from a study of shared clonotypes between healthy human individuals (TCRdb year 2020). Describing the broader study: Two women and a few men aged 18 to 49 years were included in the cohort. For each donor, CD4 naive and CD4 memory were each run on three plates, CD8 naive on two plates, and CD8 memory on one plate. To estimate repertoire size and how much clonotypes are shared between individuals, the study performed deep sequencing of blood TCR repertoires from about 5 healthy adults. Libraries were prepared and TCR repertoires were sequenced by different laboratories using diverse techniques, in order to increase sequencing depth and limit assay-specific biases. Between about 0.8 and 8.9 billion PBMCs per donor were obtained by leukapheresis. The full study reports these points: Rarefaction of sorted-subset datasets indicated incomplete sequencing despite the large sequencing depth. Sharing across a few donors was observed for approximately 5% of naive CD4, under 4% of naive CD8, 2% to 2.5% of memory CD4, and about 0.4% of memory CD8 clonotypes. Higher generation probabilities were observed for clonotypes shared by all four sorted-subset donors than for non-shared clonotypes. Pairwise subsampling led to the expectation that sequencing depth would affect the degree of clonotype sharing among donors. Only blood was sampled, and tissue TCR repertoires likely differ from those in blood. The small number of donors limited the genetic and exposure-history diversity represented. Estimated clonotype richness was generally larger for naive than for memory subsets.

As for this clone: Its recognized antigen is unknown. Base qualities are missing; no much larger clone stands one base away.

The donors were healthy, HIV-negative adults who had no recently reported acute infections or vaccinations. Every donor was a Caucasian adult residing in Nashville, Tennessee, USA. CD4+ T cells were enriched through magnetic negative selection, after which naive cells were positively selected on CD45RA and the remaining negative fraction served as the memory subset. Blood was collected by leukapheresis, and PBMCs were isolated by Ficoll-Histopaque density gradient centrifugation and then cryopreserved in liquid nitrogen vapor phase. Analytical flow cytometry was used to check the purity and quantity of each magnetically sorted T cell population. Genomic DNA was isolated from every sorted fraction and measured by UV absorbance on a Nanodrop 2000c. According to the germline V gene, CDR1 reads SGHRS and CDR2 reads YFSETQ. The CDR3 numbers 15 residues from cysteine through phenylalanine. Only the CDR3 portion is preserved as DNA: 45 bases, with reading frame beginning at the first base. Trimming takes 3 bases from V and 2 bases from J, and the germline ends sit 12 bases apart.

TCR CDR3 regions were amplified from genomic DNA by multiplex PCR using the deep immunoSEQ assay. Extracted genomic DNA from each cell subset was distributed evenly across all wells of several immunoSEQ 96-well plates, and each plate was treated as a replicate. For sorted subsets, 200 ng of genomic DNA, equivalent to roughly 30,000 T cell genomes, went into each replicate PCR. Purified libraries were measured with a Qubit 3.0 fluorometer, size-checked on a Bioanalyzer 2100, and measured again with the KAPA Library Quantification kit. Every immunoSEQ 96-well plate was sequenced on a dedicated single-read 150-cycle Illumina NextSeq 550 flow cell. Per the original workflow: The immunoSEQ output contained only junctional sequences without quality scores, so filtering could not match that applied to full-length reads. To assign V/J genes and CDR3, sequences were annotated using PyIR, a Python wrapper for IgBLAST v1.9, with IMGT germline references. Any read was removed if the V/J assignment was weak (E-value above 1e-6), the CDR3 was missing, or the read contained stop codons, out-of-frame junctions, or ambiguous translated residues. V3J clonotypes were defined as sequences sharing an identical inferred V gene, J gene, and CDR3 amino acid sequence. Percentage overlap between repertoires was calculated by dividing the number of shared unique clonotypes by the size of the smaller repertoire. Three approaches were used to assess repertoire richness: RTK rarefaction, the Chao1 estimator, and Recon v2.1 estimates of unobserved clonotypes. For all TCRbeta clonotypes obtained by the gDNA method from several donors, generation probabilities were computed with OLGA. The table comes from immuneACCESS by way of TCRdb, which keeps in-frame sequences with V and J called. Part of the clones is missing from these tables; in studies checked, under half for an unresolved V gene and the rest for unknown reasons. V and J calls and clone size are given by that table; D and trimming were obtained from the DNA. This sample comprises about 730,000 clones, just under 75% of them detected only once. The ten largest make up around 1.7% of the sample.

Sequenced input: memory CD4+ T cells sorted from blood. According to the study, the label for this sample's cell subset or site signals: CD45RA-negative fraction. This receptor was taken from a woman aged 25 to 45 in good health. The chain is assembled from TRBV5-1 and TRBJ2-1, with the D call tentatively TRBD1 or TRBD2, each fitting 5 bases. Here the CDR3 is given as CASSWGPTTYNEQFF. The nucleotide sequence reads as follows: TGCGCCAGCAGCTGGGGACCGACCACCTACAATGAGCAGTTCTTC.